This T cell receptor (beta chain) was documented in a study of control samples from healthy donors and cancer patients. This CDR3 is 14 amino acids long. The V and J ends lost 4 bases and 8 bases respectively, with 17 bases between them. Germline CDR1 and CDR2: LGHDT and YNNKEL (reference sequence). Assay used: immunoSEQ multiplex PCR; TCRdb lists only in-frame clones, some missing. The sample lists approximately 190,000 clones; 91% were seen once. The sequencing sample was made of blood. This TCR was sampled from a man aged 25 to 40 in good health. This rearrangement joins TRBV3-1 (or the pseudogene TRBV3-2) to TRBJ1-2; the D is unclear. The CDR3 spells CASSLLGEVIGYTF. CDR3 DNA: TGTGCCAGCAGCCTCCTTGGGGAGGTTATAGGCTACACCTTC.